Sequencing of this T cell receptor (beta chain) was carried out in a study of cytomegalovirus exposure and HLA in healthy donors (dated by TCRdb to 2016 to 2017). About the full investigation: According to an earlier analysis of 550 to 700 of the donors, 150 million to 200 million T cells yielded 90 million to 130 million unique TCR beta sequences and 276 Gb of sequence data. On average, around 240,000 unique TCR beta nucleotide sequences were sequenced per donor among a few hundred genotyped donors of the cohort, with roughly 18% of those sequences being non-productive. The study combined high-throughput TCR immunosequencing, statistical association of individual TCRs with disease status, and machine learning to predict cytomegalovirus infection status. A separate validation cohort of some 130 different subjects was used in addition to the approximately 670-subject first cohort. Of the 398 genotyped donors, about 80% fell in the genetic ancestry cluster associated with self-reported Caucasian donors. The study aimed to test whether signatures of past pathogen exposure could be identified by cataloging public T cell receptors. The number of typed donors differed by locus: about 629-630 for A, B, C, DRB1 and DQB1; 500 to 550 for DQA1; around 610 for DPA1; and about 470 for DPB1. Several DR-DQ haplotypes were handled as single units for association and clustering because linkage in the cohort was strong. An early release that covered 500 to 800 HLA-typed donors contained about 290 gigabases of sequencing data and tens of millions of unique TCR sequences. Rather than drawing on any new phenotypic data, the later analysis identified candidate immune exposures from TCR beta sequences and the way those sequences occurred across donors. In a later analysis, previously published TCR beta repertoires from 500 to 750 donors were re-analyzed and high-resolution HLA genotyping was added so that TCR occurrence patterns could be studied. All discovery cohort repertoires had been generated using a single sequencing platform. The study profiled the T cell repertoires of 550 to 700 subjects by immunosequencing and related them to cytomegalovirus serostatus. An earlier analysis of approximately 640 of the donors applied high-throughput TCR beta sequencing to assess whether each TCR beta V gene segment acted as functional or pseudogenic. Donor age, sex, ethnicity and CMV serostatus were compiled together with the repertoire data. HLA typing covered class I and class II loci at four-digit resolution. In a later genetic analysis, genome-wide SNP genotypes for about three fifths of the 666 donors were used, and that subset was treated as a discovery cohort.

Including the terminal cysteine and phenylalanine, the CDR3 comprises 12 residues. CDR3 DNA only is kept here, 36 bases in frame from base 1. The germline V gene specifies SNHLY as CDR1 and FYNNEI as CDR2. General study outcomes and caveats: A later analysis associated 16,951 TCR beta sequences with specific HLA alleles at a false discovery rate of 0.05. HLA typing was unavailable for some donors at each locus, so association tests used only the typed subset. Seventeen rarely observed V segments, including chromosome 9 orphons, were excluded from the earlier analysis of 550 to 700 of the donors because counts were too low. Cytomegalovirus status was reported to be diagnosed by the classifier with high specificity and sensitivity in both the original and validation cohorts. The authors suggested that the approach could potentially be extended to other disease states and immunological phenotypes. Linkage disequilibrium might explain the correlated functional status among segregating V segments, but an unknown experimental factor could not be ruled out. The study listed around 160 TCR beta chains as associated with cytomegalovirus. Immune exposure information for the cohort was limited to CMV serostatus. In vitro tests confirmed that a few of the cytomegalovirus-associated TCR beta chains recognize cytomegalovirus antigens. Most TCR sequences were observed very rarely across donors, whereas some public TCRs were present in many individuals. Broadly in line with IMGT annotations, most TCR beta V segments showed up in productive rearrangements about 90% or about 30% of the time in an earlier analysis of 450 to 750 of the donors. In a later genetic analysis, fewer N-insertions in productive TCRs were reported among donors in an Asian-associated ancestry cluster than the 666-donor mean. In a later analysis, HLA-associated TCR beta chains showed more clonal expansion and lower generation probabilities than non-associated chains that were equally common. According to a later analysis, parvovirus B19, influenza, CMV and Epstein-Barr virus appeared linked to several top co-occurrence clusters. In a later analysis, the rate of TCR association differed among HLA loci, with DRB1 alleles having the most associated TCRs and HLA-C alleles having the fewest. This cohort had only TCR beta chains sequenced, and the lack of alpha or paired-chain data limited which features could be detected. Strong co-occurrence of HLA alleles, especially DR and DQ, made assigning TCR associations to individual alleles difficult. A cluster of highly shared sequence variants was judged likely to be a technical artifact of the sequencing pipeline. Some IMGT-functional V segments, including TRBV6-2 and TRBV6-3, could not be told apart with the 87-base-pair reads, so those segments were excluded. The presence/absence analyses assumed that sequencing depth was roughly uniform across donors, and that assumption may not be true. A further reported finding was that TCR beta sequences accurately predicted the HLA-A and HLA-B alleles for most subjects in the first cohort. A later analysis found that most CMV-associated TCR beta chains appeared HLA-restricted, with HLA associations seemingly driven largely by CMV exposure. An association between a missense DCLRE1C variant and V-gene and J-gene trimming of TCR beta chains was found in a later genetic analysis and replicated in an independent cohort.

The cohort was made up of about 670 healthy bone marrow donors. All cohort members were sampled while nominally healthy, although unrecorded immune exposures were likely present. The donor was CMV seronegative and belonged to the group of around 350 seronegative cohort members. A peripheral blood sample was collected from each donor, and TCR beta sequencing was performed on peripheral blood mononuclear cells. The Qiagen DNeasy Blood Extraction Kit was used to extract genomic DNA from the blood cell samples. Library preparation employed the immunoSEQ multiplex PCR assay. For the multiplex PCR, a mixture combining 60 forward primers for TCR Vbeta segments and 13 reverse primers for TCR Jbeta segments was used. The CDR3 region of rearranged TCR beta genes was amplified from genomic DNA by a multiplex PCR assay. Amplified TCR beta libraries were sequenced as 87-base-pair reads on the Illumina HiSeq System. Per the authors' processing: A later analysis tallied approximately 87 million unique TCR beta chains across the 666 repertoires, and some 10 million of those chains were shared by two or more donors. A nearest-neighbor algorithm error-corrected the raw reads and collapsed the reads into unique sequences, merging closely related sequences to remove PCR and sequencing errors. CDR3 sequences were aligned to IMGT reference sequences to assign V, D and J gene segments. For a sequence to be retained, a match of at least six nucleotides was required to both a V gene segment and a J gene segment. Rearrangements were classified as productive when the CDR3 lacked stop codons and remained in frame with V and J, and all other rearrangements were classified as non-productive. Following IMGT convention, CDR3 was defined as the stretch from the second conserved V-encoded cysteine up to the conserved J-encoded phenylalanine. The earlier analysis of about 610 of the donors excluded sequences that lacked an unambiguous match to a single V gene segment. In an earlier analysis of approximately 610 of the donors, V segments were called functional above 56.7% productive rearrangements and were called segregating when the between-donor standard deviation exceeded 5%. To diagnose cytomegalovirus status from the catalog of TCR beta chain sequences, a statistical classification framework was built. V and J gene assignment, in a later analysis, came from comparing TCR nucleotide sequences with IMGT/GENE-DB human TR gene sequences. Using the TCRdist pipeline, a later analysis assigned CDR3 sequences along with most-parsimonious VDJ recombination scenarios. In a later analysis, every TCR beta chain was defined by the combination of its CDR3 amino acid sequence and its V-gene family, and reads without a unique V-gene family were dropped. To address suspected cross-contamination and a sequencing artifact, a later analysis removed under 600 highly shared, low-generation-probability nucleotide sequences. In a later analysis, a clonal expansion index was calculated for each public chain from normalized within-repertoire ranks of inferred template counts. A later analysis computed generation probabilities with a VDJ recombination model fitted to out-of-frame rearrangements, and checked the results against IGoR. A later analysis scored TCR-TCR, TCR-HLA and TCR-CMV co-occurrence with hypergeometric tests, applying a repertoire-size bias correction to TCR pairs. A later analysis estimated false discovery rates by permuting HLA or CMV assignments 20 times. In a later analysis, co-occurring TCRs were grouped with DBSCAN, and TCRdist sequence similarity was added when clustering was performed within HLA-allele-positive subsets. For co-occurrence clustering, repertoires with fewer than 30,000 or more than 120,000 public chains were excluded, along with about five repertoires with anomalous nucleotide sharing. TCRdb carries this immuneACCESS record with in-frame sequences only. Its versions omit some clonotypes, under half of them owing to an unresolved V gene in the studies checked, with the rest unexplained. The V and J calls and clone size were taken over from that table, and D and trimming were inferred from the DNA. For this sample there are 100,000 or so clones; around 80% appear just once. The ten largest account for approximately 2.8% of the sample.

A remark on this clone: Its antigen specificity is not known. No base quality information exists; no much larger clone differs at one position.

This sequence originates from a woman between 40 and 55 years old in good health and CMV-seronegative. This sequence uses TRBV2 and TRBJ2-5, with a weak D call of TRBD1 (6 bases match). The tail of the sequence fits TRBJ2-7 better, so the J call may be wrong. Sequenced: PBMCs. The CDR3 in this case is CASKGQGYEQYF. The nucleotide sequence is TGTGCCAGCAAGGGGCAGGGGTACGAGCAGTACTTC.